This is a list of T cell receptor beta chains from one sample in a study of identical twins. MiXCR, applied by TCRdb to the 5' RACE reads, yields one record per CDR3 protein. The sample comprises 150,000 or so distinct CDR3 sequences, under 4.5% of which are singletons, and more than 6.5% rests with the top ten. Sample: memory T cells sorted from blood. These receptors came from a man in his late teens or twenties in good health. The CDR3 runs from the conserved cysteine through the conserved F or W. The D gene is left open where the match is weak. A row's size may be missing; if present it is once, few, many or a size class.

J: TRBJ2-2; D: NA; length: 15; V: TRBV2; size: few; CDR3: CASSESRSNTGELFF; DNA: TGTGCCAGCAGTGAAAGCCGGTCGAACACCGGGGAGCTGTTTTTT
J: TRBJ1-3; D: NA; length: 12; V: TRBV12-3/TRBV12-4; size: many; CDR3: CASSFYGNTIYF; DNA: TGTGCCAGCAGTTTCTATGGAAACACCATATATTTT
J: TRBJ2-3; D: NA; length: 14; V: TRBV27; size: many; CDR3: CASSLTYPTDTQYF; DNA: TGTGCCAGCAGCCTGACATACCCCACAGATACGCAGTATTTT
J: TRBJ1-1; D: TRBD1; length: 15; V: TRBV6-5; size: many; CDR3: CASSSPRGRSTEAFF; DNA: TGTGCCAGCAGTTCCCCGAGGGGGCGGTCCACTGAAGCTTTCTTT
J: TRBJ1-2; D: NA; length: 13; V: TRBV5-5; size: many; CDR3: CASSLRANYGYTF; DNA: TGTGCCAGCAGCTTAAGGGCTAACTATGGCTACACCTTC
J: TRBJ2-2; D: NA; length: 14; V: TRBV3-1; size: NA; CDR3: CASSQVAGTGELFF; DNA: TGTGCCAGCAGCCAAGTAGCCGGAACCGGGGAGCTGTTTTTT
J: TRBJ2-7; D: TRBD2; length: 14; V: TRBV7-8; size: many; CDR3: CASSRLAGESEQYF; DNA: TGTGCCAGCAGCCGACTAGCGGGAGAATCGGAGCAGTACTTC
J: TRBJ2-5; D: NA; length: 13; V: TRBV5-1; size: many; CDR3: CASSAQPQETQYF; DNA: TGCGCCAGCAGCGCTCAGCCCCAAGAGACCCAGTACTTC
J: TRBJ1-4; D: NA; length: 15; V: TRBV27; size: NA; CDR3: CASSPTDGNNEKLFF; DNA: TGTGCCAGCAGCCCAACGGACGGGAATAATGAAAAACTGTTTTTT
J: TRBJ1-2; D: NA; length: 12; V: TRBV5-1; size: many; CDR3: CASSRSTYGYTF; DNA: TGCGCCAGCAGTCGGTCTACCTATGGCTACACCTTC
J: TRBJ2-1; D: NA; length: 14; V: TRBV12-3/TRBV12-4; size: many; CDR3: CASGQMANGNEQFF; DNA: TGTGCCAGCGGCCAGATGGCTAATGGCAATGAGCAGTTCTTC
J: TRBJ1-1; D: NA; length: 14; V: TRBV6-1; size: many; CDR3: CASSRPGGSAEAFF; DNA: TGTGCCAGCAGCCGCCCGGGGGGAAGCGCTGAAGCTTTCTTT
J: TRBJ2-7; D: NA; length: 14; V: TRBV4-1; size: many; CDR3: CASSQGQETYEQYF; DNA: TGCGCCAGCAGCCAAGGACAGGAAACCTACGAGCAGTACTTC
J: TRBJ2-2; D: TRBD1; length: 14; V: TRBV19; size: few; CDR3: CASYNRGQTGELFF; DNA: TGTGCCAGTTATAACAGGGGGCAGACCGGGGAGCTGTTTTTT
J: TRBJ2-5; D: NA; length: 13; V: TRBV7-9; size: NA; CDR3: CSSSSSGQETQYF; DNA: TGTTCCAGCAGCTCAAGCGGACAAGAGACCCAGTACTTC
J: TRBJ2-1; D: TRBD2; length: 15; V: TRBV6-5; size: few; CDR3: CASSYTSGRGHEQFF; DNA: TGTGCCAGCAGTTACACTAGCGGGAGAGGGCATGAGCAGTTCTTC
J: TRBJ2-5; D: NA; length: 14; V: TRBV5-1; size: many; CDR3: CASSFRGGGETQYF; DNA: TGCGCCAGCAGCTTTAGGGGGGGAGGAGAGACCCAGTACTTC
J: TRBJ2-1; D: TRBD2; length: 15; V: TRBV30; size: few; CDR3: CAWCWREGLDDEQFF; DNA: TGTGCCTGGTGTTGGCGGGAGGGCCTCGATGATGAGCAGTTCTTC
J: TRBJ2-1; D: TRBD2; length: 17; V: TRBV7-9; size: many; CDR3: CASSLFSRSGSYNEQFF; DNA: TGTGCCAGCAGCTTATTCTCTAGAAGCGGGAGCTACAATGAGCAGTTCTTC
J: TRBJ2-3; D: TRBD2; length: 17; V: TRBV5-1; size: many; CDR3: CASSLGRASGDTDTQYF; DNA: TGCGCCAGCAGCTTGGGCAGGGCTAGCGGCGACACAGATACGCAGTATTTT
J: TRBJ2-1; D: TRBD2; length: 16; V: TRBV5-6; size: many; CDR3: CASSLELAGAGNEQFF; DNA: TGTGCCAGCAGCTTGGAACTAGCGGGAGCCGGCAATGAGCAGTTCTTC
J: TRBJ2-2; D: NA; length: 17; V: TRBV2; size: few; CDR3: CASSEGRGRSNTGELFF; DNA: TGTGCCAGCAGTGAAGGAAGAGGGCGCTCGAACACCGGGGAGCTGTTTTTT
J: TRBJ2-6; D: NA; length: 17; V: TRBV20-1; size: many; CDR3: CSARGAREGSGANVLTF; DNA: TGCAGTGCTAGGGGAGCCCGCGAGGGATCAGGGGCCAACGTCCTGACTTTC
J: TRBJ2-4; D: TRBD2; length: 14; V: TRBV7-2; size: many; CDR3: CASSSTSGRVIQYF; DNA: TGTGCCAGCAGCTCGACTAGCGGGAGAGTCATTCAGTACTTC
J: TRBJ2-7; D: TRBD2; length: 13; V: TRBV7-9; size: many; CDR3: CASSQGLANEQYF; DNA: TGTGCCAGCAGCCAGGGACTAGCGAACGAGCAGTACTTC
J: TRBJ2-7; D: NA; length: 14; V: TRBV7-2; size: many; CDR3: CASSLGARAHEQYF; DNA: TGTGCCAGCAGCTTAGGGGCCAGGGCCCACGAGCAGTACTTC
J: TRBJ2-2; D: NA; length: 14; V: TRBV20-1; size: many; CDR3: CSASRQVNTGELFF; DNA: TGCAGTGCTAGTCGGCAGGTGAACACCGGGGAGCTGTTTTTT
J: TRBJ2-5; D: NA; length: 15; V: TRBV6-1; size: many; CDR3: CASNPGALYQETQYF; DNA: TGTGCCAGCAATCCGGGGGCCCTGTACCAAGAGACCCAGTACTTC
J: TRBJ2-1; D: TRBD1; length: 15; V: TRBV2; size: NA; CDR3: CASSQDRVGYNEQFF; DNA: TGTGCCAGCAGTCAAGACAGGGTAGGCTACAATGAGCAGTTCTTC
J: TRBJ2-3; D: NA; length: 13; V: TRBV20-1; size: many; CDR3: CSALRPFTDTQYF; DNA: TGCAGTGCCCTCCGGCCCTTCACAGATACGCAGTATTTT
J: TRBJ2-7; D: TRBD2; length: 16; V: TRBV6-4; size: many; CDR3: CASSEKREKTAYEQYF; DNA: TGTGCCAGCAGTGAAAAGCGGGAGAAGACCGCCTACGAGCAGTACTTC
J: TRBJ2-4; D: NA; length: 12; V: TRBV28; size: NA; CDR3: CASSRRANIQYF; DNA: TGTGCCAGCAGTCGACGGGCGAACATTCAGTACTTC
J: TRBJ1-2; D: TRBD1; length: 16; V: TRBV7-3; size: many; CDR3: CASSPSDRDRGYGYTF; DNA: TGTGCCAGCAGCCCGTCCGACAGGGACCGTGGCTATGGCTACACCTTC
J: TRBJ1-1; D: TRBD1; length: 13; V: TRBV3-1; size: many; CDR3: CASSRQGGTEAFF; DNA: TGTGCCAGCAGCCGACAGGGTGGTACTGAAGCTTTCTTT
J: TRBJ2-1; D: TRBD2; length: 14; V: TRBV30; size: few; CDR3: CAFGLALAGNEQFF; DNA: TGTGCCTTCGGACTAGCGCTAGCGGGGAATGAGCAGTTCTTC
J: TRBJ2-1; D: TRBD2; length: 15; V: TRBV7-7; size: many; CDR3: CASSVGLAGYNEQFF; DNA: TGTGCCAGCAGCGTCGGACTAGCGGGATACAATGAGCAGTTCTTC
J: TRBJ2-1; D: TRBD2; length: 16; V: TRBV2; size: many; CDR3: CASSHQLAGGHNEQFF; DNA: TGTGCCAGCAGTCACCAACTAGCGGGAGGGCATAATGAGCAGTTCTTC
J: TRBJ2-3; D: TRBD1; length: 17; V: TRBV13; size: few; CDR3: CASSLKSGTGVPDTQYF; DNA: TGTGCCAGCAGCTTAAAATCCGGGACAGGTGTCCCAGATACGCAGTATTTT
J: TRBJ1-5; D: NA; length: 15; V: TRBV10-3; size: many; CDR3: CAISESLSSGQPQHF; DNA: TGTGCCATCAGTGAGTCTCTCTCCTCAGGGCAGCCCCAGCATTTT
J: TRBJ2-6; D: NA; length: 18; V: TRBV6-5; size: NA; CDR3: CASSYSFDSGLGANVLTF; DNA: TGTGCCAGCAGTTACTCGTTTGATTCGGGGCTTGGGGCCAACGTCCTGACTTTC
J: TRBJ2-6; D: NA; length: 16; V: TRBV7-9; size: many; CDR3: CASSTTRRAGANVLTF; DNA: TGTGCCAGCAGCACAACTAGAAGGGCTGGGGCCAACGTCCTGACTTTC
J: TRBJ2-3; D: NA; length: 12; V: TRBV20-1; size: many; CDR3: CSVPGITDTQYF; DNA: TGCAGTGTTCCCGGGATCACAGATACGCAGTATTTT
J: TRBJ1-3; D: NA; length: 14; V: TRBV7-8; size: few; CDR3: CASSPRAGMNTIYF; DNA: TGTGCCAGCAGCCCCCGCGCCGGGATGAACACCATATATTTT
J: TRBJ1-3; D: TRBD1; length: 15; V: TRBV5-1; size: few; CDR3: CASSPGTGGGNTIYF; DNA: TGCGCCAGCAGCCCGGGGACAGGGGGCGGAAACACCATATATTTT
J: TRBJ1-2; D: NA; length: 14; V: TRBV5-1; size: many; CDR3: CASSSTGTNYGYTF; DNA: TGCGCCAGCAGCTCCACAGGAACTAACTATGGCTACACCTTC
J: TRBJ2-1; D: NA; length: 12; V: TRBV3-1; size: many; CDR3: CASSQGLVEQFF; DNA: TGTGCCAGCAGCCAAGGACTGGTTGAGCAGTTCTTC
J: TRBJ1-4; D: NA; length: 15; V: TRBV11-2; size: NA; CDR3: CASSGDRTYNEKLFF; DNA: TGTGCCAGCAGCGGGGACCGCACTTATAATGAAAAACTGTTTTTT
J: TRBJ2-1; D: TRBD2; length: 16; V: TRBV7-7; size: NA; CDR3: CASSLGTSGIDYEQFF; DNA: TGTGCCAGCAGCTTAGGGACTAGCGGGATCGACTATGAGCAGTTCTTC
J: TRBJ2-1; D: TRBD1; length: 14; V: TRBV6-2/TRBV6-3; size: many; CDR3: CASSNRGSYNEQFF; DNA: TGTGCCAGCAGCAACAGGGGTTCCTACAATGAGCAGTTCTTC
J: TRBJ2-5; D: TRBD1; length: 16; V: TRBV5-1; size: many; CDR3: CASSGTGGSVRETQYF; DNA: TGCGCCAGCTCCGGGACAGGGGGATCTGTGCGGGAGACCCAGTACTTC
J: TRBJ2-7; D: NA; length: 14; V: TRBV14; size: many; CDR3: CASSQAIPLGEQYF; DNA: TGTGCCAGCAGCCAAGCGATTCCCCTGGGGGAGCAGTACTTC
J: TRBJ2-5; D: TRBD1; length: 16; V: TRBV27; size: many; CDR3: CASSMRKTGGSETQYF; DNA: TGTGCCAGCAGTATGCGAAAGACAGGGGGCTCGGAGACCCAGTACTTC
J: TRBJ2-1; D: TRBD2; length: 15; V: TRBV20-1; size: many; CDR3: CSASASGKAYNEQFF; DNA: TGCAGTGCTAGCGCTAGCGGGAAGGCCTACAATGAGCAGTTCTTC
J: TRBJ1-2; D: NA; length: 15; V: TRBV9; size: many; CDR3: CASSALSTGNYGYTF; DNA: TGTGCCAGCAGCGCCCTATCGACGGGTAACTATGGCTACACCTTC
J: TRBJ1-1; D: NA; length: 13; V: TRBV29-1; size: many; CDR3: CSVERGTDTEAFF; DNA: TGCAGCGTTGAAAGAGGGACCGACACTGAAGCTTTCTTT
J: TRBJ1-2; D: NA; length: 18; V: TRBV3-1; size: many; CDR3: CASSQGVRSWGALSGYTF; DNA: TGTGCCAGCAGCCAAGGGGTTAGGAGTTGGGGCGCGTTATCTGGCTACACCTTC
J: TRBJ2-4; D: NA; length: 13; V: TRBV19; size: few; CDR3: CASSLGAGDIQYF; DNA: TGTGCCAGTAGTCTAGGGGCAGGGGACATTCAGTACTTC
J: TRBJ2-7; D: TRBD2; length: 14; V: TRBV25-1; size: many; CDR3: CASSELAGPQRQYF; DNA: TGTGCCAGCAGTGAATTAGCGGGCCCCCAGAGGCAGTACTTC
J: TRBJ1-1; D: TRBD1; length: 15; V: TRBV3-1; size: many; CDR3: CASSPSRQGNTEAFF; DNA: TGTGCCAGCAGCCCCTCAAGACAGGGGAACACTGAAGCTTTCTTT
J: TRBJ2-1; D: NA; length: 12; V: TRBV3-1; size: many; CDR3: CASSQDTNEQFF; DNA: TGTGCCAGCAGCCAAGATACCAATGAGCAGTTCTTC